A selection of T cell receptor beta chains follows, all from one sample in a study of vaccination and CD4 T cells after COVID-19. Their antigen targets remain unknown. TCRdb reanalysed the PCR reads using MiXCR and keeps one entry per CDR3 protein. This sample carries thousands of distinct CDR3 sequences, 60% to 80% of them seen once, and the ten largest clones take less than 40%. The sequenced sample consisted of CD4+ T cells from blood, cultured in vitro. The receptors stem from a human donor who had recovered from COVID-19. Each CDR3 is given with its conserved first and last residue. Fields, in order: D gene, J gene, clone size, V gene, CDR3 protein, CDR3 DNA. A D gene is named only where the DNA matches it firmly. Clone size is stated in some rows and not others, as once, few, many or a class when expanded.

TRBD1 TRBJ2-3 once TRBV2 CASSRQGTDTQYF TGTGCCAGCAGTAGACAGGGTACAGATACGCAGTATTTT
NA TRBJ1-5 NA TRBV5-6 CASSLGPNQPQHF TGTGCCAGCAGCTTAGGACCCAATCAGCCCCAGCATTTT
NA TRBJ1-1 once TRBV7-8 CASSLPGYTEAFF TGTGCCAGCAGCTTACCGGGGTACACTGAAGCTTTCTTT
NA TRBJ1-2 few TRBV12-1 CASSFNRKCDGYTF TGTGCCAGCAGCTTTAACAGAAAATGTGATGGCTACACCTTC
NA TRBJ1-1 once TRBV10-1 CASSPERMNTEAFF TGCGCCAGCTCGCCGGAACGGATGAACACTGAAGCTTTCTTT
NA TRBJ2-1 NA TRBV20-1 CSASGVTYEQFF TGCAGTGCTAGTGGGGTTACGTATGAGCAGTTCTTC
NA TRBJ2-4 NA TRBV11-2 CASSSERGAKNIQYF TGTGCCAGCAGCTCCGAAAGGGGGGCCAAAAACATTCAGTACTTC
TRBD2 TRBJ2-7 once TRBV27 CASSRDLTSGRLYEQYF TGTGCCAGCAGTCGCGATTTGACTAGCGGGAGACTATACGAGCAGTACTTC
NA TRBJ1-5 NA TRBV28 CASSSRTDYSNQPQHF TGTGCCAGCAGCAGCCGGACGGACTATAGCAATCAGCCCCAGCATTTT
NA TRBJ1-1 once TRBV6-2/TRBV6-3 CASTPGGSGTEAFF TGTGCCAGCACTCCGGGGGGGTCCGGCACTGAAGCTTTCTTT
NA TRBJ2-7 NA TRBV7-6 CASSLAPPVAYEQYF TGTGCCAGCAGCTTAGCGCCCCCGGTGGCCTACGAGCAGTACTTC
NA TRBJ1-1 NA TRBV15 CATSRDTGGNTEAFF TGTGCCACCAGCAGAGATACCGGGGGGAACACTGAAGCTTTCTTT
TRBD1 TRBJ1-5 NA TRBV19 CASSAPTGTGGPFNHQPQHF TGTGCCAGTAGTGCACCCACCGGGACAGGGGGCCCCTTCAATCATCAGCCCCAGCATTTT
TRBD1 TRBJ2-4 few TRBV20-1 CSAPGQGVNIQYF TGCAGTGCTCCGGGACAGGGAGTAAACATTCAGTACTTC
NA TRBJ1-3 NA TRBV21-1 CASLDNSGNTIYF TGTGCCAGCCTGGACAACTCTGGAAACACCATATATTTT
NA TRBJ1-1 NA TRBV7-9 CASSLANRARNTEAFF TGTGCCAGCAGCTTAGCCAACAGGGCCAGGAACACTGAAGCTTTCTTT
NA TRBJ2-5 NA TRBV4-1 CASSQDFETQYF TGCGCCAGCAGCCAAGATTTCGAGACCCAGTACTTC
NA TRBJ1-5 NA TRBV6-1 CASSELGSGPQHF TGTGCCAGCAGTGAATTGGGGAGCGGGCCCCAGCATTTT
TRBD1 TRBJ2-5 NA TRBV24-1 CATSDLTGGAEETQYF TGTGCCACCAGTGACCTGACAGGGGGCGCGGAGGAGACCCAGTACTTC
TRBD1 TRBJ2-1 NA TRBV19 CASTMRGTGVWEQFF TGTGCCAGTACCATGCGCGGGACAGGGGTATGGGAGCAGTTCTTC
NA TRBJ1-5 NA TRBV28 CASSPSGGNQPQHF TGTGCCAGCAGTCCTTCCGGGGGCAATCAGCCCCAGCATTTT
TRBD1 TRBJ1-1 NA TRBV7-9 CASSLAGGKGETEAFF TGTGCCAGCAGCTTAGCAGGGGGCAAGGGTGAGACTGAAGCTTTCTTT
TRBD1 TRBJ2-7 NA TRBV6-1 CASSEPGRTGLSYEQYF TGTGCCAGCAGTGAACCTGGAAGGACAGGTTTGTCCTACGAGCAGTACTTC
TRBD1 TRBJ1-2 NA TRBV6-1 CASSVRTGDYGYTF TGTGCCAGCAGTGTCCGGACAGGGGACTATGGCTACACCTTC
TRBD1 TRBJ1-1 once TRBV11-2 CASSLGGGPQAEAFF TGTGCCAGCAGCTTAGGAGGGGGCCCCCAGGCTGAAGCTTTCTTT
TRBD1 TRBJ2-7 few TRBV4-3 CASSPSDRNDYEQYF TGCGCCAGCAGCCCCTCGGACAGGAACGACTACGAGCAGTACTTC
TRBD2 TRBJ2-7 NA TRBV28 CASSSGASGAYEQYF TGTGCCAGCAGCTCAGGGGCTAGCGGGGCCTACGAGCAGTACTTC
TRBD1 TRBJ1-4 NA TRBV6-4 CASSIAPGQGAQLFF TGTGCCAGCAGTATCGCACCGGGACAGGGGGCCCAACTGTTTTTT
TRBD2 TRBJ2-3 few TRBV20-1 CSARPPGGSTDTQYF TGCAGTGCTAGGCCCCCGGGGGGTTCCACAGATACGCAGTATTTT
NA TRBJ2-5 once TRBV20-1 CSARDLGGRETQYF TGCAGTGCTAGAGATCTAGGGGGAAGAGAGACCCAGTACTTC
TRBD1 TRBJ2-7 NA TRBV20-1 CSAVDRAGYEQYF TGCAGTGCCGTAGACAGGGCGGGTTACGAGCAGTACTTC
NA TRBJ2-7 NA TRBV10-1 CASTGGGEGDHEQYF TGCGCCAGCACTGGAGGGGGGGAGGGCGACCACGAGCAGTACTTC
NA TRBJ1-1 NA TRBV6-1 CASSGSDLEAFF TGTGCCAGCAGTGGGTCCGACCTTGAAGCTTTCTTT
NA TRBJ1-1 few TRBV7-8 CASTPRRVGMNTEAFF TGTGCCAGCACCCCCCGACGGGTCGGGATGAACACTGAAGCTTTCTTT
NA TRBJ2-3 few TRBV11-2 CASSSVRGDTQYF TGTGCCAGCAGCTCCGTGCGTGGAGATACGCAGTATTTT
NA TRBJ1-2 few TRBV2 CASSEALLGYTF TGTGCCAGCAGTGAAGCGCTTCTTGGCTACACCTTC
NA TRBJ2-3 once TRBV21-1 CASSKGVAGASTDTQYF TGTGCCAGCAGCAAAGGGGTAGCGGGCGCCTCCACAGATACGCAGTATTTT